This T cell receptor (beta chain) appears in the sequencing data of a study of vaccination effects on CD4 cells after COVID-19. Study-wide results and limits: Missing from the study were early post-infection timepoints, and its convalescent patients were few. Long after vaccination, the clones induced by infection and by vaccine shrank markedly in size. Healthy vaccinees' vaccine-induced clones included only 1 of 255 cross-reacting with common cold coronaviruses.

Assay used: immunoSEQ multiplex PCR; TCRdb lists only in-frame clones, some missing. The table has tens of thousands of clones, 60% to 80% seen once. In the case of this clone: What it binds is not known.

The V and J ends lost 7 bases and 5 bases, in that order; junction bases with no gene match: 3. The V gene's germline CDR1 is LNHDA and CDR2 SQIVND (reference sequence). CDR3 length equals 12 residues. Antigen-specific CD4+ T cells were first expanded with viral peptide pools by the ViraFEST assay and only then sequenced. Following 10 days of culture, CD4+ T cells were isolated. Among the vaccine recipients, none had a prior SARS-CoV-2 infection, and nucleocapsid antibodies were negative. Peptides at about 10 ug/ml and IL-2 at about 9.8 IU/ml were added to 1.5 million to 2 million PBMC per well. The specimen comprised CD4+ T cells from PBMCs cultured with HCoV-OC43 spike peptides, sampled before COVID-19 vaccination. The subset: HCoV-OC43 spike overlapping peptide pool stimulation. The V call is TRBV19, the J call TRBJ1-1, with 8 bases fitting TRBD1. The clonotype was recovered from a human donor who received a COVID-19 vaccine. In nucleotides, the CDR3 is TGTGCCAGTACCACAGGGGGGACTGAAGCTTTCTTT. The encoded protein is CASTTGGTEAFF.